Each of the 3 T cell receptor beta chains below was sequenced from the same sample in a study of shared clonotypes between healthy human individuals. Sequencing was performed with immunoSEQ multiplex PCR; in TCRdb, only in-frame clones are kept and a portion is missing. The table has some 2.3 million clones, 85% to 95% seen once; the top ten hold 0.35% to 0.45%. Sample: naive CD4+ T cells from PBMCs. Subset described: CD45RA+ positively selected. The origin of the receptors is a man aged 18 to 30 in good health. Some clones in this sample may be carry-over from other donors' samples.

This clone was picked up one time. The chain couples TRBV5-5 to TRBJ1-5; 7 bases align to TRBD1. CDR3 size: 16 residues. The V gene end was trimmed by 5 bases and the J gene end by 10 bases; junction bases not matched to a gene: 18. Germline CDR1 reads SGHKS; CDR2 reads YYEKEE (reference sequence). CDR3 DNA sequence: TGTGCCAGCAGTCCTGAGACAGGGAAATCAACTCGCCCCCAGCATTTT. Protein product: CASSPETGKSTRPQHF.

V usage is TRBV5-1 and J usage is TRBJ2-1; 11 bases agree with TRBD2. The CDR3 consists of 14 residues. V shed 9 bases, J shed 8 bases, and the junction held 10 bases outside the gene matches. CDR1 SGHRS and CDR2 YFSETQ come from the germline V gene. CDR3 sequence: CATRDSGRGDEQFF. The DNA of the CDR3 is TGCGCCACCAGAGATAGCGGGAGGGGTGATGAGCAGTTCTTC.

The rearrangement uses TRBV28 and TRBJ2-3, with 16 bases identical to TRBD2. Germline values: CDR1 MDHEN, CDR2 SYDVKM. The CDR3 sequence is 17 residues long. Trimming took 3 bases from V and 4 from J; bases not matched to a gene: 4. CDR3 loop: CASSFGTSGRAADTQYF. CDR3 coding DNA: TGTGCCAGCAGTTTCGGGACTAGCGGGAGGGCGGCAGATACGCAGTATTTT.